The 20 T cell receptor beta chains presented below share a single source sample, sequenced in a study of blood T cell repertoires in COVID-19. Generated by immunoSEQ multiplex PCR, the TCRdb table keeps only in-frame clones and is missing some. The table lists roughly 170,000 clones, about four fifths of them singletons. Sequenced: peripheral blood. The receptors were gathered from a human donor in a cohort sampled during active COVID-19.

This clone has only one observation. The junction does not match germline at one end; this may be a read error. The genes are TRBV15 and TRBJ2-7; TRBD1 matches at 12 bases. CDR1 and CDR2 from the germline V gene are LNHNV and YYDKDF (reference sequence). The CDR3 contains 16 residues. The CDR3 DNA sequence: TGTGCCACCAGCAGACTTGGGACAGGGGGCTCCCACGAGCAGTACTTC. This gives the protein CATSRLGTGGSHEQYF.

The chain employs TRBV5-4 and TRBJ2-3, with D tentatively TRBD2 (7 bases). The CDR3 runs 16 residues. The germline CDR1 and CDR2 sequences are SGHNT and YYREEE (reference sequence). The ends were cut back, 0 bases at V and 4 bases at J, with 15 bases in the middle. The CDR3, as DNA: TGTGCCAGCAGCTTGGTGGGGGGGGGCCGATCAGATACGCAGTATTTT. This sequence encodes CASSLVGGGRSDTQYF.

The genes are TRBV5-6 and TRBJ1-1, with 11 nucleotides matching TRBD1. Trimming took 3 bases from V and 1 from J; bases not matched to a gene: 2. Germline CDR1 is SGHDT and CDR2 is YYEEEE. The CDR3 totals 15 residues. This CDR3 is CASSWTGGGNTEAFF. The CDR3 nucleotides read TGTGCCAGCAGCTGGACAGGGGGCGGGAACACTGAAGCTTTCTTT.

This chain joins TRBV6-6 and TRBJ2-7; TRBD1 might be the D (6 bases). The germline CDR1 and CDR2 sequences are MNHNY and SVGAGI (reference sequence). V shed 6 bases and J shed 4 bases, with 19 bases lying between them. This CDR3 has 15 amino acids. The CDR3 region is CASSYDWGLYYEQYF. Here the CDR3 DNA reads TGTGCCAGCAGCTACGACTGGGGGCTTTATTACGAGCAGTACTTC.

This clone was observed a handful of times. The rearrangement joins TRBV5-6 to TRBJ2-1; 11 nucleotides line up with TRBD2. Looked up from germline, CDR1 is SGHDT and CDR2 is YYEEEE. The CDR3 sequence is 15 residues long. Germline trimming cut 4 bases from V and 5 bases from J; bases unmatched to any gene: 5. CDR3 amino acids: CASSLLAGGHNEQFF. CDR3 nucleotides: TGTGCCAGCAGCCTCCTAGCGGGGGGCCACAATGAGCAGTTCTTC.

The V call is TRBV27, the J call TRBJ2-6; 9 bases are a match to TRBD1. The CDR3 extends over 17 amino acids. Trimming cost V 4 bases and J 2 bases; bases outside gene matches: 6. CDR1 MNHEY and CDR2 SMNVEV come from the germline V gene (reference sequence). The CDR3 reads CASSSTGGVTGANVLTF. CDR3 nucleotide sequence: TGTGCCAGCAGTTCTACAGGGGGCGTAACTGGGGCCAACGTCCTGACTTTC.

The J gene is TRBJ1-1, the V gene TRBV2; D unresolved. The V and J ends lost 7 bases and 1 base respectively, with 7 bases between them. The CDR3 has 12 residues. Germline V gene data show CDR1 as SNHLY and CDR2 as FYNNEI. The CDR3, as DNA: TGTGCCAGCAACTTGAGGAACACTGAAGCTTTCTTT. As protein: CASNLRNTEAFF.

The chain uses TRBV5-1 and TRBJ1-3; 7 positions match TRBD1. The CDR3 runs 16 residues. V lost 0 bases to trimming and J lost 3 bases; unmatched junction nucleotides: 6. Germline loops: CDR1 SGHRS, CDR2 YFSETQ. CDR3 sequence: CASSLESGGFGNTIYF. The DNA for the CDR3 is TGCGCCAGCAGCTTGGAGTCAGGGGGGTTTGGAAACACCATATATTTT.

As concerns this clone: Germline is not matched at one junction end, which may reflect a read error. The chain employs TRBV2 and TRBJ1-2, with D unclear. In germline, CDR1 is SNHLY, CDR2 FYNNEI. This CDR3 region has 13 residues. The CDR3 DNA reads as TGTGCCAGCAGTGAGGCCTTAAACTATGGCCACACCTTC. It codes for CASSEALNYGHTF.

This chain uses TRBV9 with TRBJ1-1; no clear D gene. The CDR3 extends over 13 amino acids. From germline, CDR1 is SGDLS and CDR2 YYNGEE. Trimming stripped 4 bases from V and 4 bases from J, with 11 bases between. The CDR3 protein is CASSFGGVTEAFF. In DNA form, the CDR3 reads TGTGCCAGCAGCTTTGGAGGTGTCACTGAAGCTTTCTTT.

The chain joins TRBV13 to TRBJ2-7; the D gene is possibly TRBD1 (5 bases). Germline V gene lookup returns CDR1 PRHDT and CDR2 FYEKMQ (reference sequence). The V end was cut by 8 bases, the J end by 1 base, with 18 bases between. This CDR3 is built from 15 residues. The CDR3 DNA is TGTGCCAGCGGGGCGTCTGCGGACATATCCTACGAGCAGTACTTC. Amino acids: CASGASADISYEQYF.

This sequence joins TRBV30 and TRBJ2-7; D possibly corresponds to TRBD1 (6 bases). CDR3 length equals 15 residues. V was trimmed by 1 base and J by 0 bases, leaving 13 bases between them. Germline values: CDR1 GTSNPN, CDR2 SVGIG (reference sequence). The CDR3 DNA follows: TGTGCCTGGAGTGGGGGGCTCGGGGACTCCTACGAGCAGTACTTC. It yields the protein CAWSGGLGDSYEQYF.

The V and J genes are TRBV27 and TRBJ1-5; D possibly corresponds to TRBD1 (6 bases). Germline CDR1 reads MNHEY; CDR2 reads SMNVEV (reference sequence). CDR3 length: 14 residues. V gave up 0 bases and J gave up 6 bases, with 9 bases separating them. CDR3 in amino acids: CASSLSEGVQPQHF. In nucleotides, the CDR3 is TGTGCCAGCAGTTTATCAGAGGGGGTTCAGCCCCAGCATTTT.

The chain is built from TRBV27 and TRBJ2-5; 16 bases are a match to TRBD2. The CDR3 consists of 17 residues. CDR1 MNHEY and CDR2 SMNVEV come from the germline V gene (reference sequence). V was pared by 4 bases and J by 5 bases, with 7 bases of the junction left unmatched. For the CDR3, the DNA is TGTGCCAGCAGTTCGGGACTAGCGGGGGGGCCGCTGGAGACCCAGTACTTC. Encoded protein: CASSSGLAGGPLETQYF.

Concerning this clone itself: Other DNA sequences of this sample code for an identical CDR3. The chain employs TRBV5-4 and TRBJ1-1; 7 bases agree with TRBD1. Losses at the gene ends were 1 base for V and 1 base for J; bases not matched to a gene: 1. Looked up from germline, CDR1 is SGHNT and CDR2 is YYREEE (reference sequence). There are 14 residues in the CDR3. The CDR3 sequence: CASSLRGPNTEAFF. CDR3 nucleotides: TGTGCCAGCAGCTTGAGGGGGCCGAACACTGAAGCTTTCTTT.

The V gene is TRBV19, the J gene TRBJ1-2; TRBD1 might be the D (6 bases). CDR1 is LNHDA and CDR2 is SQIVND in the germline V gene (reference sequence). This CDR3 region has 15 residues. Trimming removed 4 bases at V and 0 bases at J, with 12 bases between. The CDR3 coding sequence is TGTGCCAGTAGTACCACCGGGACATCTAACTATGGCTACACCTTC. Protein: CASSTTGTSNYGYTF.

The chain links TRBV7-8 to TRBJ1-2; TRBD1 aligns across 7 bases. With 1 base clipped from V and 3 bases from J, the junction kept 8 bases outside the gene matches. CDR1 SGHVS and CDR2 FQNEAQ come from the germline V gene. The CDR3 has 16 residues. CDR3: CASSLELAGGHYGYTF. CDR3 in DNA: TGTGCCAGCAGCTTAGAACTGGCAGGGGGTCACTATGGCTACACCTTC. Full variable domain (missing parts from reference TRBV7-8 and TRBJ1-2): GAGVSQSPRYKVAKRGQDVALRCDPISGHVSLFWYQQALGQGPEFLTYFQNEAQLDKSGLPSDRFFAERPEGSVSTLKIQRTQQEDSAVYLCASSLELAGGHYGYTFGSGTRLTVV.

The chain is built from TRBV2 and TRBJ1-4; D is ambiguous. The CDR3 is 12 amino acids. The germline V and J ends were trimmed by 7 bases and 8 bases, with 11 bases remaining between them. CDR1 is SNHLY and CDR2 is FYNNEI in the germline V gene. The CDR3 nucleotides are TGTGCCAGCAAGATAGGTAGCGAAAAACTGTTTTTT. This gives the protein CASKIGSEKLFF.

The chain combines TRBV6-5 with TRBJ1-2; weak D call: TRBD1 (5 bases). The V gene lost 6 bases and the J gene lost 0 bases, with 14 bases spanning the gap. This CDR3 region has 15 residues. Germline lookup yields CDR1 MNHEY and CDR2 SVGAGI. CDR3: CASSPQTVANYGYTF. The CDR3 DNA follows: TGTGCCAGCAGCCCCCAGACAGTGGCTAACTATGGCTACACCTTC.

V and J are TRBV2 and TRBJ2-1; TRBD1 agrees at 9 bases. The ends lost 6 bases at V and 6 bases at J; junction bases unmatched: 3. The CDR3 loop spans 13 amino acids. Germline lookup yields CDR1 SNHLY and CDR2 FYNNEI. The CDR3: CASRRGQGNEQFF. The CDR3 DNA sequence: TGTGCCAGCAGGAGGGGACAGGGCAATGAGCAGTTCTTC.